This T cell receptor (beta chain) is from a study of technical replicates of blood from a few donors (dated by TCRdb to 2016 to 2017). With respect to this clone: The antigen it recognizes is unknown. No much larger clone is present one base from it, and per-base qualities are unavailable.

Library method: the immunoSEQ multiplex PCR assay. What TCRdb holds here is the immuneACCESS table cut down to in-frame rearrangements. Part of the clones is not present; checked against another copy, under half of the missing clones reflect an unresolved V gene, and the others are unexplained. In this sample the table shows some 89,000 clones, less than 95% of which occur a single time. Together, the top ten hold roughly 0.31% of the sample. Reading the germline V gene gives CDR1 SGHTA and CDR2 FQGNSA. Trimming costs V 5 bases and J 3 bases, and their ends lie 8 bases apart. Spanning cysteine to phenylalanine, the CDR3 consists of 13 amino acids. Only CDR3 DNA remains: 39 bases, in frame from the first base.

Here the chain combines TRBV7-2 and TRBJ1-3; the D segment could be TRBD1, given 5 matching bases. This TCR derives from a human donor in good health. Sample: T cells isolated from PBMCs. CDR3 protein: CASSPDSGNTIYF. The DNA reads TGTGCCAGCAGCCCCGACAGTGGAAACACCATATATTTT. Reference TRBV7-2 and TRBJ1-3 genes cover what lies past the CDR3, so the full variable domain is GAGVSQSPSNKVTEKGKDVELRCDPISGHTALYWYRQSLGQGLEFLIYFQGNSAPDKSGLPSDRFSAERTGGSVSTLTIQRTQQEDSAVYLCASSPDSGNTIYFGEGSWLTVV.